Listed below are T cell receptor beta chains from one sample, sequenced in a study of T cells in Graves' hyperthyroidism and ophthalmopathy. TCRdb analysed the multiplex PCR reads with MiXCR anew, one entry per CDR3 protein. The sample has approximately 700,000 distinct CDR3 sequences; roughly 15% are singletons. Sequenced input: blood. Source of these receptors: a man aged 18 to 30 with Graves' hyperthyroidism. Both conserved end residues are part of each CDR3. The D gene is left open where the match is weak. A row's size may be missing; if present it is once, few, many or a size class.

v_gene: TRBV7-2; j_gene: TRBJ2-7; len: 14; abundance: -; d_gene: -; CDR3nt: TGTGCCAGCAGCCCTGGACCCGCCGTCTACGAGCAGTACTTC; CDR3aa: CASSPGPAVYEQYF
v_gene: TRBV6-1; j_gene: TRBJ2-1; len: 15; abundance: many; d_gene: -; CDR3nt: TGTGCCAGCAGTGATTGGGGGGCCCCCTCGGATGAGCAGTTCTTC; CDR3aa: CASSDWGAPSDEQFF
v_gene: TRBV6-5; j_gene: TRBJ2-3; len: 15; abundance: many; d_gene: TRBD1; CDR3nt: TGTGCCAGCAGTTACTCTGGGACAGGGGCCGATACGCAGTATTTT; CDR3aa: CASSYSGTGADTQYF
v_gene: TRBV28; j_gene: TRBJ2-5; len: 12; abundance: few; d_gene: -; CDR3nt: TGTGCCAGCAAGGGCTCCCCTGAGACCCAGTACTTC; CDR3aa: CASKGSPETQYF
v_gene: TRBV6-5; j_gene: TRBJ1-1; len: 13; abundance: -; d_gene: -; CDR3nt: TGTGCCAGCAGTTACCCCGGGGACACTGAAGCTTTCTTT; CDR3aa: CASSYPGDTEAFF
v_gene: TRBV10-3; j_gene: TRBJ2-3; len: 15; abundance: few; d_gene: TRBD1; CDR3nt: TGTGCCATCAGCCACAGGGGCCCTAGCACAGATACGCAGTATTTT; CDR3aa: CAISHRGPSTDTQYF
v_gene: TRBV28; j_gene: TRBJ1-1; len: 11; abundance: many; d_gene: -; CDR3nt: TGTGCCAGCAGTCCAAACGGGGTAGCTTTCTTT; CDR3aa: CASSPNGVAFF
v_gene: TRBV20-1; j_gene: TRBJ2-3; len: 18; abundance: -; d_gene: TRBD2; CDR3nt: TGCAGTGCTACTGGTGGGGCGGGGACTAGCGGGAGCGGGGATACGCAGTATTTT; CDR3aa: CSATGGAGTSGSGDTQYF
v_gene: TRBV28; j_gene: TRBJ2-7; len: 17; abundance: many; d_gene: -; CDR3nt: TGTGCCAGCAGTTTAATGGGCGTGGCCAGAGGGTACGACGAGCAGTACTTC; CDR3aa: CASSLMGVARGYDEQYF
v_gene: TRBV4-3; j_gene: TRBJ2-7; len: 16; abundance: once; d_gene: TRBD1; CDR3nt: TGCGCCAGCAGCCAAGGAGGACAGGGGGCACAGTACGAGCAGTACTTC; CDR3aa: CASSQGGQGAQYEQYF
v_gene: TRBV7-2; j_gene: TRBJ2-5; len: 16; abundance: many; d_gene: TRBD2; CDR3nt: TGTGCCAGCAGCCCTCCGGGCGGGAGTGGCCAAGAGACCCAGTACTTC; CDR3aa: CASSPPGGSGQETQYF
v_gene: TRBV27; j_gene: TRBJ2-6; len: 15; abundance: -; d_gene: -; CDR3nt: TGTGCCAGCAGTTTAGCGCTCTCTGGGGCCAACGTCCTGACTTTC; CDR3aa: CASSLALSGANVLTF
v_gene: TRBV27; j_gene: TRBJ1-2; len: 13; abundance: -; d_gene: -; CDR3nt: TGTGCCAACCCGGGCAGGGGATCGAATGGCTACACCTTC; CDR3aa: CANPGRGSNGYTF
v_gene: TRBV29-1; j_gene: TRBJ2-1; len: 13; abundance: -; d_gene: TRBD2; CDR3nt: TGCAGCGTTCGTACTAGCGGGAGTTTTGAGCAGTTCTTC; CDR3aa: CSVRTSGSFEQFF
v_gene: TRBV12-3/TRBV12-4; j_gene: TRBJ2-2; len: 14; abundance: many; d_gene: -; CDR3nt: TGTGCCAGCAGTTTAGGTCGTAACATTGGGGAGCTGTTTTTT; CDR3aa: CASSLGRNIGELFF
v_gene: TRBV28; j_gene: TRBJ2-1; len: 12; abundance: many; d_gene: -; CDR3nt: TGTGCCGCCAACCTTGGAGGGAATGAGCAGTTCTTC; CDR3aa: CAANLGGNEQFF
v_gene: TRBV12-3/TRBV12-4; j_gene: TRBJ2-7; len: 16; abundance: many; d_gene: -; CDR3nt: TGTGCCAGCAGCTCTTCCGGGACCCTAAATGCTTACGAGCAGTACTTC; CDR3aa: CASSSSGTLNAYEQYF
v_gene: TRBV5-8; j_gene: TRBJ1-1; len: 13; abundance: many; d_gene: -; CDR3nt: TGTGCCAGCAGCCGCGACGGGAGGAGAGAAGCTTTCTTT; CDR3aa: CASSRDGRREAFF
v_gene: TRBV30; j_gene: TRBJ1-6; len: 16; abundance: -; d_gene: -; CDR3nt: TGTGCCTGGAGCTCGAGATTGGGCTCCTATAATTCACCCCTCCACTTT; CDR3aa: CAWSSRLGSYNSPLHF
v_gene: TRBV7-9; j_gene: TRBJ2-1; len: 14; abundance: -; d_gene: -; CDR3nt: TGTGCCAGCAGCTTAGAGGCAGGGAGGCATGAGCAGTTCTTC; CDR3aa: CASSLEAGRHEQFF
v_gene: TRBV7-9; j_gene: TRBJ2-7; len: 15; abundance: many; d_gene: -; CDR3nt: TGTGCCAGCAGCCCTGGTTTTGGCGCGACCTACGAGCAGTACTTC; CDR3aa: CASSPGFGATYEQYF
v_gene: TRBV11-2; j_gene: TRBJ2-1; len: 17; abundance: many; d_gene: TRBD2; CDR3nt: TGTGCCAGCAGCTTAGGGGCTAGCGGGAGTGGCTACAATGAGCAGTTCTTC; CDR3aa: CASSLGASGSGYNEQFF
v_gene: TRBV20-1; j_gene: TRBJ2-7; len: 17; abundance: many; d_gene: -; CDR3nt: TGCAGTGCTAGAGTCCATGGGGCGGGGCCTTACTCCTACGAGCAGTACTTC; CDR3aa: CSARVHGAGPYSYEQYF
v_gene: TRBV2; j_gene: TRBJ2-4; len: 15; abundance: -; d_gene: -; CDR3nt: TGTGCCAGCAATTTTAACAGGGCTAAGGGAAACATTCAGTACTTC; CDR3aa: CASNFNRAKGNIQYF
v_gene: TRBV2; j_gene: TRBJ2-3; len: 13; abundance: many; d_gene: -; CDR3nt: TGTGCCAGCAAAGGGGAGGTCACAGATACGCAGTATTTT; CDR3aa: CASKGEVTDTQYF
v_gene: TRBV5-1; j_gene: TRBJ1-2; len: 13; abundance: -; d_gene: -; CDR3nt: TGCGCCAGCAGCGTACAGGGCAACTATGGCTACACCTTC; CDR3aa: CASSVQGNYGYTF
v_gene: TRBV7-6; j_gene: TRBJ2-1; len: 14; abundance: few; d_gene: TRBD2; CDR3nt: TGTGCCAGCAGCTTGCCGTATGGCGGGAGTGAGCAGTTCTTC; CDR3aa: CASSLPYGGSEQFF
v_gene: TRBV3-1; j_gene: TRBJ2-1; len: 16; abundance: many; d_gene: TRBD1; CDR3nt: TGTGCCAGCAGCCAGTCAGGACAGGGCTTCTACAATGAGCAGTTCTTC; CDR3aa: CASSQSGQGFYNEQFF
v_gene: TRBV9; j_gene: TRBJ1-6; len: 14; abundance: many; d_gene: -; CDR3nt: TGTGCCAGCAGCGTAGGAGGATCTACTACACCCCTCCACTTT; CDR3aa: CASSVGGSTTPLHF
v_gene: TRBV2; j_gene: TRBJ2-7; len: 14; abundance: -; d_gene: TRBD1; CDR3nt: TGTGCCGCCCGGATTGGACAGGGAGCCTACGAGCAGTACTTC; CDR3aa: CAARIGQGAYEQYF
v_gene: TRBV7-6; j_gene: TRBJ2-7; len: 12; abundance: -; d_gene: TRBD2; CDR3nt: TGTGCCAGCAGCTGGGAGGGCGGCGAGCAGTACTTC; CDR3aa: CASSWEGGEQYF
v_gene: TRBV28; j_gene: TRBJ2-7; len: 15; abundance: many; d_gene: -; CDR3nt: TGTGCCAGCAGTCCACGGCGCCCCTCCCGTCTCGGGCAGTACTTC; CDR3aa: CASSPRRPSRLGQYF
v_gene: TRBV3-1; j_gene: TRBJ1-2; len: 16; abundance: many; d_gene: TRBD1; CDR3nt: TGTGCCAGCAGCCATCGGACAGGGGGAGTTAACTATGGCTACACCTTC; CDR3aa: CASSHRTGGVNYGYTF
v_gene: TRBV15; j_gene: TRBJ1-2; len: 14; abundance: -; d_gene: -; CDR3nt: TGTGCCACCAGCAGAGACCTGGGGAACTATGGCTACACCTTC; CDR3aa: CATSRDLGNYGYTF
v_gene: TRBV12-3/TRBV12-4; j_gene: TRBJ1-1; len: 13; abundance: many; d_gene: -; CDR3nt: TGTGCCAGCAGTCTGAACTGGAACACTGAAGCTTTCTTT; CDR3aa: CASSLNWNTEAFF
v_gene: TRBV9; j_gene: TRBJ2-1; len: 15; abundance: few; d_gene: TRBD1; CDR3nt: TGTGCCAGCAGCTTTTGGACAGGCCCCTACAATGAGCAGTTCTTC; CDR3aa: CASSFWTGPYNEQFF
v_gene: TRBV27; j_gene: TRBJ1-1; len: 16; abundance: -; d_gene: TRBD1; CDR3nt: TGTGCCAGCAGTCCCGTGGGGGCTGGGGACAGTACTGAAGCTTTCTTT; CDR3aa: CASSPVGAGDSTEAFF
v_gene: TRBV12-3/TRBV12-4; j_gene: TRBJ2-1; len: 15; abundance: many; d_gene: TRBD2; CDR3nt: TGTGCCAGCAGCCCCCCCCCGGGACTAGCGAATGAGCAGTTCTTC; CDR3aa: CASSPPPGLANEQFF
v_gene: TRBV28; j_gene: TRBJ2-3; len: 18; abundance: few; d_gene: TRBD2; CDR3nt: TGTGCCGGCAGTTTATTCCTACTAGCGGGTTCTAGCACAGATACGCAGTATTTT; CDR3aa: CAGSLFLLAGSSTDTQYF
v_gene: TRBV6-1; j_gene: TRBJ1-1; len: 14; abundance: -; d_gene: -; CDR3nt: TGTGCCAGCCGCACTCGGCAGATGAACACTGAAGCTTTCTTT; CDR3aa: CASRTRQMNTEAFF
v_gene: TRBV9; j_gene: TRBJ2-3; len: 14; abundance: many; d_gene: TRBD1; CDR3nt: TGTGCCAGCAGTAAAACTACAGGGGCAGATACGCAGTATTTT; CDR3aa: CASSKTTGADTQYF
v_gene: TRBV28; j_gene: TRBJ2-1; len: 14; abundance: many; d_gene: TRBD2; CDR3nt: TGTGCCAGCAGCTCACCGGGGAGGGCCGATGAGCAGTTCTTC; CDR3aa: CASSSPGRADEQFF
v_gene: TRBV6-2/TRBV6-3; j_gene: TRBJ1-1; len: 12; abundance: many; d_gene: -; CDR3nt: TGTGCCAGCAGTGAAAGGGGATCTGAAGCTTTCTTT; CDR3aa: CASSERGSEAFF
v_gene: TRBV27; j_gene: TRBJ2-1; len: 14; abundance: -; d_gene: -; CDR3nt: TGTGCCAGCAGTTTAGACAGTGACTACAATGAGCAGTTCTTC; CDR3aa: CASSLDSDYNEQFF
v_gene: TRBV6-1; j_gene: TRBJ2-7; len: 15; abundance: -; d_gene: -; CDR3nt: TGTGCCAGCACGTCGTCAGTACCGGTGCGTTACGAGCAGTACTTC; CDR3aa: CASTSSVPVRYEQYF
v_gene: TRBV6-9; j_gene: TRBJ2-3; len: 16; abundance: few; d_gene: TRBD2; CDR3nt: TGTGCCAGCAGTTACCCGACTAGCGGGAGAACAGATACGCAGTATTTT; CDR3aa: CASSYPTSGRTDTQYF
v_gene: TRBV28; j_gene: TRBJ2-7; len: 13; abundance: many; d_gene: -; CDR3nt: TGTGCCAGCAGTTTACCGGGCAACCACGAGCAGTACTTC; CDR3aa: CASSLPGNHEQYF
v_gene: TRBV20-1; j_gene: TRBJ1-5; len: 12; abundance: -; d_gene: -; CDR3nt: TGCAGTGCTTCACAGGGTGCTCAGCCCCAGCATTTT; CDR3aa: CSASQGAQPQHF
v_gene: TRBV20-1; j_gene: TRBJ1-3; len: 13; abundance: -; d_gene: -; CDR3nt: TGCAGTGCTAGATCGGGCTCTGGAAACACCATATATTTT; CDR3aa: CSARSGSGNTIYF
v_gene: TRBV28; j_gene: TRBJ1-1; len: 17; abundance: many; d_gene: TRBD1; CDR3nt: TGTGCCAGCAGTCCAGGGAGGGGGCTCCCCGAGAACACTGAAGCTTTCTTT; CDR3aa: CASSPGRGLPENTEAFF
v_gene: TRBV20-1; j_gene: TRBJ2-3; len: 13; abundance: many; d_gene: -; CDR3nt: TGCAGTGCTACCGACTTCAGGGGAGATACGCAGTATTTT; CDR3aa: CSATDFRGDTQYF
v_gene: TRBV27; j_gene: TRBJ2-7; len: 14; abundance: many; d_gene: TRBD1; CDR3nt: TGTGCCAGCAGTCCGGGACAGCGAAACTACGAGCAGTACTTC; CDR3aa: CASSPGQRNYEQYF
v_gene: TRBV5-1; j_gene: TRBJ1-4; len: 15; abundance: -; d_gene: TRBD1; CDR3nt: TGCGCCAGCAGCCCACAGGGACAGGGCGAAGAAAAACTGTTTTTT; CDR3aa: CASSPQGQGEEKLFF
v_gene: TRBV5-1; j_gene: TRBJ1-1; len: 17; abundance: -; d_gene: TRBD1; CDR3nt: TGCGCCATTTCGACAGGGGGCCGTCTCTTGATGAACACTGAAGCTTTCTTT; CDR3aa: CAISTGGRLLMNTEAFF
v_gene: TRBV7-3; j_gene: TRBJ2-1; len: 12; abundance: few; d_gene: -; CDR3nt: TGTGCCAGCAGCTTACAGGGTACTGAGCAGTTCTTC; CDR3aa: CASSLQGTEQFF
v_gene: TRBV2; j_gene: TRBJ2-5; len: 15; abundance: -; d_gene: TRBD1; CDR3nt: TGTGCCAGCAGACGACAGGGAGTTCTCCTAGAGACCCAGTACTTC; CDR3aa: CASRRQGVLLETQYF
v_gene: TRBV12-5; j_gene: TRBJ2-2; len: 19; abundance: -; d_gene: TRBD2; CDR3nt: TGTGCTAGTGGTTTGGTACTAGGGACTAGCGGGATGAGAACCGGGGAGCTGTTTTTT; CDR3aa: CASGLVLGTSGMRTGELFF
v_gene: TRBV20-1; j_gene: TRBJ1-5; len: 13; abundance: few; d_gene: -; CDR3nt: TGCAGTGCTAGAGCGAATAGCAATCAGCCCCAGCATTTT; CDR3aa: CSARANSNQPQHF
v_gene: TRBV4-1; j_gene: TRBJ1-1; len: 11; abundance: few; d_gene: -; CDR3nt: TGCGCCAGCAGCCAATTCGCTGAAGCTTTCTTT; CDR3aa: CASSQFAEAFF